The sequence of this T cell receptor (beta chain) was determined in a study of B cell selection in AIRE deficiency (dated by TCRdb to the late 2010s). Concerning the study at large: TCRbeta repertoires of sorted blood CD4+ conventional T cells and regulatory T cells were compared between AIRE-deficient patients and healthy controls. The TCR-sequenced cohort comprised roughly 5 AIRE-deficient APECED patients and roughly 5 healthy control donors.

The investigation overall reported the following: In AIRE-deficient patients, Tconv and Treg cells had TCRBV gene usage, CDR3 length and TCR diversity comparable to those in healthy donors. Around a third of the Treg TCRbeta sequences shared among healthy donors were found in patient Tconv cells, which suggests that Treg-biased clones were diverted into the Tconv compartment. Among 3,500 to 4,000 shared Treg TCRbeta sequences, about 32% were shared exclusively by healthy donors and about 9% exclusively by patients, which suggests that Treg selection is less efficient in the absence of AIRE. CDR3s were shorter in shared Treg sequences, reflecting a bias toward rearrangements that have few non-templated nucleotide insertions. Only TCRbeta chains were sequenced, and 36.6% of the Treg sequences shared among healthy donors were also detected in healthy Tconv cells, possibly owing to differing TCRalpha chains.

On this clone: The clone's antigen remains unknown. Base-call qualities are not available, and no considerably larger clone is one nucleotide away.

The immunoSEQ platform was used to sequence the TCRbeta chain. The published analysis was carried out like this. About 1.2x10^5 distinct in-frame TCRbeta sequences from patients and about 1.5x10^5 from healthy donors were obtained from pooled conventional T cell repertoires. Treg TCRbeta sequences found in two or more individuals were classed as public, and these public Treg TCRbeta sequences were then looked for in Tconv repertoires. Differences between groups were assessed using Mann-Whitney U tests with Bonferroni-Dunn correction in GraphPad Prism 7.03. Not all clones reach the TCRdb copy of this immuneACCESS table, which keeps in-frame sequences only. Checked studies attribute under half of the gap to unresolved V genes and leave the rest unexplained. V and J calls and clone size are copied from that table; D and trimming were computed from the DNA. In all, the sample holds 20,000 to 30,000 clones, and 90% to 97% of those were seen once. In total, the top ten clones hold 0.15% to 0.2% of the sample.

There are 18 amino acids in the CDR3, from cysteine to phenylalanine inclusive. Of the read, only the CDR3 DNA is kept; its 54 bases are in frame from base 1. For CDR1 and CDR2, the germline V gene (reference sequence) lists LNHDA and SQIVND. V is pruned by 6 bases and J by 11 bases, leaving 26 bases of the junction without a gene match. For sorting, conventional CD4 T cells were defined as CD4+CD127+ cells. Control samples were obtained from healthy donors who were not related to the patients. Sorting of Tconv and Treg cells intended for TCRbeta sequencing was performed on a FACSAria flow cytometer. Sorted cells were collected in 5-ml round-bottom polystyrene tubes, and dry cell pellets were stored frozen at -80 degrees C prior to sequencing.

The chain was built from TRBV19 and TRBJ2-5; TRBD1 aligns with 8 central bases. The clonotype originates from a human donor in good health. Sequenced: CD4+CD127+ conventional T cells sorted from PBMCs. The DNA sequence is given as TGTGCCAGTAGCCCGTGGCCGACAGGGGCTAACCTTCAAGATGAGCAGTACTTC. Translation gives CASSPWPTGANLQDEQYF.